The 26 T cell receptor beta chains given below trace back to one sample, sequenced in a study of cytomegalovirus exposure and HLA in healthy donors. With 60 Vbeta and 13 Jbeta primers, the PCR was carried out. The protocol was immunoSEQ multiplex PCR, while the TCRdb copy is restricted to in-frame clones and leaves out a portion. The sample has approximately 41,000 clones, about 85% seen once. The specimen was PBMCs. The receptors were sampled from a man aged 45-60 years in good health and CMV-seronegative.

The chain recombines TRBV5-6 with TRBJ1-2; D not certain. Germline V lookup: CDR1 SGHDT, CDR2 YYEEEE. The CDR3 spans 14 residues. Deletions cut 3 bases from V and 7 bases from J, with 16 bases between. CDR3 sequence: CASSWRSLERGYTF. Here the CDR3 DNA reads TGTGCCAGCAGCTGGAGGAGTTTGGAACGTGGCTACACCTTC.

This chain uses TRBV19 with TRBJ2-5; 7 bases are a match to TRBD1. The J call may be mistaken, given a closer DNA end match to TRBJ2-7. From germline, CDR1 is LNHDA and CDR2 SQIVND (reference sequence). The CDR3 consists of 15 residues. The CDR3 region has the DNA TGTGCCAGTAGCCCAGGGACAGCCGTAACCTACGAGCAGTACTTC. It codes for CASSPGTAVTYEQYF.

This rearrangement joins TRBV11-1 to TRBJ1-1; 7 bases align to TRBD1. The CDR3 contains 16 residues. V lost 7 bases to trimming and J lost 0 bases; unmatched junction nucleotides: 11. CDR1 and CDR2 (germline): SGHAT, FQDESV (reference sequence). The CDR3 DNA is TGTGCCAGCATCCCACGGACAGGTAGGGTGAACACTGAAGCTTTCTTT. Its translation: CASIPRTGRVNTEAFF.

The V gene is TRBV7-8, the J gene TRBJ2-1; 7 positions match TRBD2. The V segment lost 2 bases and the J segment 1 base; nucleotides outside the gene matches: 20. The germline CDR1 and CDR2 sequences are SGHVS and FQNEAQ. The CDR3 consists of 21 residues. CDR3 protein: CASSLMGGEVRGSPSYNEQFF. The CDR3 region has the DNA TGTGCCAGCAGCTTAATGGGGGGGGAGGTTCGGGGTAGCCCGTCCTACAATGAGCAGTTCTTC.

The chain is built from TRBV28 and TRBJ2-1, with 8 nucleotides matching TRBD2. Germline V gene data show CDR1 as MDHEN and CDR2 as SYDVKM. Trimming at V came to 4 bases and at J to 1 base, leaving 15 bases not matched to a gene. CDR3 length: 19 residues. The CDR3 here is CASSSSRGAGGSSYNEQFF. DNA of the CDR3: TGTGCCAGCAGTTCTTCACGAGGGGCGGGGGGATCTTCCTACAATGAGCAGTTCTTC. Combining the CDR3 with reference TRBV28 and TRBJ2-1 gives the whole variable domain DVKVTQSSRYLVKRTGEKVFLECVQDMDHENMFWYRQDPGLGLRLIYFSYDVKMKEKGDIPEGYSVSREKKERFSLILESASTNQTSMYLCASSSSRGAGGSSYNEQFFGPGTRLTVL.

The V and J genes are TRBV11-2 and TRBJ1-2; the match to TRBD1 covers 10 bases. V was pared by 4 bases and J by 7 bases, with 6 bases of the junction left unmatched. Germline values: CDR1 SGHAT, CDR2 FQNNGV. The CDR3 has 14 amino acids. CDR3 coding DNA: TGTGCCAGCAGCTCGTGGGACAGGGGAAGTGGCTACACCTTC. Translating gives CASSSWDRGSGYTF.

V and J are TRBV19 and TRBJ2-1, with D hard to call. The length of the CDR3 is 15 residues. Trimming cost V 1 base and J 2 bases, with 9 bases left between them. Germline-derived CDR1 and CDR2 are LNHDA and SQIVND (reference sequence). CDR3 sequence: CASSIGPATYNEQFF. The CDR3 region has the DNA TGTGCCAGTAGTATAGGGCCCGCAACCTACAATGAGCAGTTCTTC.

CDR3 nucleotide sequence: TGTGCCAGCACCCCTTCGGGACAGCCCAATTCACCCCTCCACTTT. It encodes CASTPSGQPNSPLHF. The genes are TRBV9 and TRBJ1-6, with TRBD1 matching over 7 bases. The CDR3 is made up of 15 amino acids. After removal of 6 bases from V and 7 bases from J, the junction contained 10 bases not matched to a gene. The germline gives CDR1 SGDLS, CDR2 YYNGEE.

The V call is TRBV28, the J call TRBJ1-2, with unresolved D. Germline V lookup: CDR1 MDHEN, CDR2 SYDVKM. Trimming shortened V by 5 bases and J by 4 bases, and 5 bases separated the two germline ends. The CDR3 has 11 amino acids. The CDR3 here is CASSHGYGYTF. CDR3 DNA: TGTGCCAGCAGTCACGGCTATGGCTACACCTTC.

CDR3 nucleotide sequence: TGTGCCAGCACGGCACAGCATCCCTCCTACGAGCAGTACTTC. This encodes CASTAQHPSYEQYF. The chain uses TRBV28 and TRBJ2-7, with no clear D. CDR1 is MDHEN, CDR2 SYDVKM, per germline. CDR3 length equals 14 residues. The germline V and J ends were trimmed by 7 bases and 0 bases, with 13 bases remaining between them.

This clone was observed a single time. The rearrangement uses TRBV2 and TRBJ1-4; D gene unclear. The CDR3 spans 18 residues. Trimming shortened V by 4 bases and J by 1 base, and 19 bases separated the two germline ends. Germline CDR1 SNHLY, CDR2 FYNNEI. The CDR3 is CASSVLVTATETNEKLFF. The DNA of the CDR3 is TGTGCCAGCAGTGTACTAGTAACCGCTACGGAAACTAATGAAAAACTGTTTTTT.

This clone has only one observation. This chain uses TRBV5-1 with TRBJ1-4, with TRBD1 matching 8 bases. V lost 1 base, J lost 0 bases, and 8 bases stayed unmatched. The CDR3 extends over 18 amino acids. CDR1 and CDR2 (germline): SGHRS, YFSETQ. In DNA form, the CDR3 reads TGCGCCAGCAGCTTGTGGGGGGGACAGGCCGCAACTAATGAAAAACTGTTTTTT. It translates to CASSLWGGQAATNEKLFF.

The chain couples TRBV5-4 to TRBJ2-7, with a weak D call TRBD2 (6 bases). CDR1 is SGHNT and CDR2 is YYREEE in the germline V gene (reference sequence). The CDR3 runs to 14 residues. Trimming removed 4 bases at V and 2 bases at J, with 13 bases between. CDR3 coding DNA: TGTGCCAGCAGCCGAGAGGACTATCCCTACGAGCAGTACTTC. Amino acids: CASSREDYPYEQYF.

CDR3 sequence (DNA): TGCGCCAGCAGCTTGGAGGCGGGGTTAAACGAGCAGTACTTC. Protein product: CASSLEAGLNEQYF. The chain recombines TRBV5-1 with TRBJ2-5; D is possibly TRBD2 (6 bases). TRBJ2-7 matches the DNA end more closely, so the J call is doubtful. Germline assignment: CDR1 SGHRS and CDR2 YFSETQ. This CDR3 is built from 14 residues.

This rearrangement joins TRBV7-6 to TRBJ2-5; 11 bases are shared with TRBD2. Germline values: CDR1 SGHVS, CDR2 FNYEAQ. J lost 9 bases, V lost 1 base, and 10 bases had no gene match. CDR3 size: 16 residues. The DNA for the CDR3 is TGTGCCAGCAGCTTAGATGGGACTAGCGGCATGCGGGCCCAGTACTTC. This codes for CASSLDGTSGMRAQYF.

The chain employs TRBV7-2 and TRBJ2-1; perhaps TRBD2 as D (5 bases). V lost 1 base and J 10 bases, leaving 11 bases between the germline ends. Germline lookup yields CDR1 SGHTA and CDR2 FQGNSA. The CDR3 consists of 13 residues. CDR3 bases: TGTGCCAGCAGCTTAGGGGAGTCTGGAGAGCAGTTCTTC. Its translation is CASSLGESGEQFF. The variable domain in full, with the rest retrieved from reference TRBV7-2 and TRBJ2-1, is GAGVSQSPSNKVTEKGKDVELRCDPISGHTALYWYRQSLGQGLEFLIYFQGNSAPDKSGLPSDRFSAERTGGSVSTLTIQRTQQEDSAVYLCASSLGESGEQFFGPGTRLTVL.

The rearrangement links TRBV5-4 to TRBJ2-5; D gene uncertain. The CDR3 contains 14 residues. V lost 4 bases and J 5 bases, leaving 15 bases between the germline ends. Germline V gene lookup returns CDR1 SGHNT and CDR2 YYREEE (reference sequence). DNA of the CDR3: TGTGCCAGCAGCCCCGGGTCCCGGTACGAGACCCAGTACTTC. This sequence encodes CASSPGSRYETQYF.

This clone has only one observation. The J gene is TRBJ2-7, the V gene TRBV20-1, with D possibly being TRBD2 (6 bases). This CDR3 is 11 amino acids long. CDR1 is DFQATT, CDR2 SNEGSKA, per germline (reference sequence). The germline V and J ends were trimmed by 6 bases and 4 bases, with 10 bases remaining between them. The CDR3 spells CSAPEGYEQYF. The CDR3 nucleotides are TGCAGTGCCCCGGAGGGGTACGAGCAGTACTTC.

The J gene is TRBJ2-7, the V gene TRBV30; tentative D call: TRBD2 (5 bases). The CDR3 is made up of 12 amino acids. Germline V gives CDR1 GTSNPN, CDR2 SVGIG (reference sequence). Trimming took 7 bases from V and 0 from J, leaving 10 bases between them. CDR3 in amino acids: CASGRASYEQYF. The CDR3 DNA is TGTGCCTCCGGGCGGGCCTCCTACGAGCAGTACTTC.

This clone was detected only once. This chain connects TRBV7-2 to TRBJ1-1; no clear D. The CDR3 spans 13 residues. V lost 1 base, J lost 6 bases, and 9 bases lay in between. Germline CDR1 SGHTA, CDR2 FQGNSA. This CDR3 reads CASSLGTLAEAFF. The CDR3 DNA follows: TGTGCCAGCAGCTTAGGTACTCTCGCTGAAGCTTTCTTT.

This chain links TRBV28 with TRBJ2-7; no clear D gene. In germline, CDR1 is MDHEN, CDR2 SYDVKM. The CDR3 is 13 residues long. V was cut by 7 bases and J by 0 bases, with 10 bases left in between. The CDR3: CASKFASSYEQYF. The CDR3 DNA reads TGTGCCAGCAAATTTGCCAGCTCCTACGAGCAGTACTTC.

The V gene is TRBV11-2, the J gene TRBJ2-3; TRBD2 is a possible D gene (6 bases). CDR3 length: 16 amino acids. CDR1 is SGHAT and CDR2 is FQNNGV in the germline V gene. V was cut by 5 bases and J by 2 bases, with 17 bases left in between. CDR3 DNA: TGTGCCAGCAGCCACCGACTAGTGGACTCCACAGATACGCAGTATTTT. It encodes CASSHRLVDSTDTQYF.

The V and J genes are TRBV5-1 and TRBJ1-2; 7 nucleotides line up with TRBD1. Per the germline V gene, CDR1 is SGHRS and CDR2 is YFSETQ. Trimming at V came to 4 bases and at J to 8 bases, leaving 14 bases not matched to a gene. CDR3 size: 15 residues. CDR3 coding DNA: TGCGCCAGCAGCGCACTCGACAGGGCTCTCCCGGGCTACACCTTC. As protein: CASSALDRALPGYTF.

With regard to this clone: At one end the junction does not follow the germline gene, possibly because of a read error. This CDR3 is also generated by other DNA sequences in the sample. The J gene is TRBJ1-6, the V gene TRBV18, with a tentative D call TRBD1 (6 bases). The germline V gene encodes CDR1 KGHSH and CDR2 LQKENI. This CDR3 spans 15 amino acids. The CDR3 is CASSPSGAINSPLHF. Written as DNA, the CDR3 is TGTGCCAGCTCACCATCAGGGGCGATAAATTCCCCCCTCCACTTT. Full variable domain (outside the CDR3, taken from reference TRBV18 and TRBJ1-6): NAGVMQNPRHLVRRRGQEARLRCSPMKGHSHVYWYRQLPEEGLKFMVYLQKENIIDESGMPKERFSAEFPKEGPSILRIQQVVRGDSAAYFCASSPSGAINSPLHFGNGTRLTVT.

The V call is TRBV7-2, the J call TRBJ2-2, with 9 bases aligning to TRBD1. The CDR3 loop spans 15 amino acids. The germline CDR1 and CDR2 sequences are SGHTA and FQGNSA. With 5 bases clipped from V and 4 bases from J, the junction kept 5 bases outside the gene matches. CDR3 DNA sequence: TGTGCCAGCAGCCCTGGACAGGGGTCCACCGGGGAGCTGTTTTTT. This encodes CASSPGQGSTGELFF.

The chain carries TRBV21-1 and TRBJ2-7; the DNA was not compared with TRBD1, the D call given in the table. TRBV21-1 is listed as a pseudogene. The CDR3 is 17 amino acids. CDR3 sequence reads: CASSPKEGGQGPYEQYF. The CDR3 region has the DNA TGTGCCAGCAGCCCAAAGGAAGGGGGACAGGGGCCCTACGAGCAGTACTTC.